Many counts were recorded for the clone carrying this T cell receptor (beta chain). Antigen: not known. CDR3 and TCR beta VDJ profiling relied on genomic DNA as the template. Each CDR3 protein gets one entry after TCRdb re-called the reads with MiXCR. Among about 170,000 distinct CDR3 sequences listed, 35% to 55% were seen once. The V gene lost 0 bases and the J gene lost 4 bases, with 8 bases spanning the gap. Germline V gene sequence: CDR1 SGHRS, CDR2 YFSETQ. The CDR3 loop spans 14 amino acids. These data belong to a study of CD8+CD57+ T cells in acquired aplastic anemia. For the study at large: Across the sorted CD4+ and CD8+ cells, DNA amounts averaged roughly 3 ug. Around 11 million reads, on average, were obtained for CD4+ cells from healthy donors. Whole-study results and caveats: Controls and patients did not differ significantly in CD8+ Simpson's diversity.

The clonotype originates from a human donor in good health. The sample comprised sorted CD4+, CD8+, or CD8+CD57+ T cells (not recorded which) from PBMCs. The chain is built from TRBV5-1 and TRBJ1-3; D gene uncertain. CDR3 nucleotides: TGCGCCAGCAGCTTGGGGGCAGTCGGAAACACCATATATTTT. Translated: CASSLGAVGNTIYF.